This T cell receptor beta chain is from a study of regulatory T cells in long-lasting Graves disease. Overall study context: Prior antithyroid drug treatment in newly diagnosed Graves' patients lasted under 3 months.

Time point noted: newly diagnosed GD, antithyroid drugs for less than 3 months. Researchers made the TCR library from RNA that was extracted from PBMCs. The V end lost 6 bases, the J end lost 1 base, and 18 bases lay between the germline ends. CDR1 is DFQATT, CDR2 SNEGSKA, per germline (reference sequence). There are 15 residues in the CDR3. To make TCR beta libraries, researchers used iRepertoire HTBI primers and Arm-PCR of CDR3 regions. TCRdb re-called the multiplex PCR reads with MiXCR, one entry per CDR3 protein. The table has fewer than 650,000 distinct CDR3 sequences, 16% seen once. The same data also went into a second study, on T cells in Graves' hyperthyroidism and ophthalmopathy. That work adds: The authors deemed Graves' hyperthyroidism stable absent ophthalmopathy progression within 18 months.

Specimen: peripheral blood mononuclear cells (PBMCs), collected at new diagnosis, from a patient treated with antithyroid drugs. The rearrangement links TRBV20-1 to TRBJ1-1; D may be TRBD1 (5 bases). The TCR sequence derives from a man aged 18 to 29 with Graves disease. The CDR3 nucleotides are TGCAGTGCGAGCCGGGCCCTTACAGGGAACACTGAAGCTTTCTTT. Translating it yields CSASRALTGNTEAFF.